This TCR beta chain is from a study of OX40 agonist ivuxolimab in advanced cancers. Study-wide background: The drug used for patients, ivuxolimab, was an agonistic anti-OX40 (CD134) antibody. Whole-study findings and limits: CD4+ T cells averaged fewer expanded clones than CD8+ T cells.

This clone was recorded a few times. Its antigen is still unknown. Sequenced by immunoSEQ multiplex PCR; TCRdb stores in-frame clones only, minus some. This table holds 35,000 to 50,000 clones, 70% to 90% found once. V lost 1 base and J lost 2, with 9 bases in between. Germline-derived CDR1 and CDR2 are LNHNV and YYDKDF (reference sequence). The CDR3 runs 15 residues. This chain uses TRBV15 with TRBJ1-3; D ambiguous. The source was CD4+ or CD8+ T cells sorted from blood, collected in a trial of the OX40 agonist ivuxolimab. The sequence was collected from an adult with an advanced solid tumor such as melanoma, head and neck, liver or kidney cancer. The CDR3 spells CATSRVFSPGNTIYF. The CDR3 nucleotides are TGTGCCACCAGCAGAGTTTTTTCTCCTGGAAACACCATATATTTT.